This T cell receptor beta chain is from a study of OX40 agonist ivuxolimab in advanced cancers. Overall study context: Patients undergoing dose escalation presented with hepatocellular carcinoma, melanoma, renal cell or head and neck cancer.

Assay: immunoSEQ multiplex PCR; the TCRdb copy retains only in-frame clones and omits some. The table includes roughly 39,000 clones, 85% to 90% detected once. At cycle 4 day 1, cycle 7 day 1, and baseline, blood was sampled. This material consisted of CD4+ or CD8+ T cells sorted from blood, taken in a trial of the OX40 agonist ivuxolimab. The source of this sequence is an adult with an advanced solid tumor such as melanoma, head and neck, liver or kidney cancer.

The CDR3 DNA sequence: TGTGCCAGCAGTGAAGTAGGACTAGACCCCCGGGAGCAGTACTTC. It codes for CASSEVGLDPREQYF. V and J are TRBV2 and TRBJ2-7; 7 nucleotides align to TRBD2. Germline-derived CDR1 and CDR2 are SNHLY and FYNNEI. The CDR3 contains 15 residues. V trimming: 1 base; J trimming: 7 bases; junction bases outside the gene matches: 10.